This T cell receptor (beta chain) was obtained from a study of T cells in Graves' hyperthyroidism and ophthalmopathy. As for the study in general: At the time of initial diagnosis and before any treatment, peripheral blood was collected.

V was cut by 3 bases and J by 0 bases, with 9 bases left in between. The CDR3 sequence is 14 residues long. Germline lookup yields CDR1 SGDLS and CDR2 YYNGEE. RNA transcripts provided the source from which TCR beta CDR3 regions were amplified. TCR CDR3 underwent first-round RT-PCR with the HTBI primer set. TCRdb fed the multiplex PCR reads into MiXCR, producing one record per CDR3 protein. The sample has around 540,000 distinct CDR3 sequences, 16% seen once. Every diagnosis used clinical symptoms, serum thyroxine and TRAb, thyroid ultrasound and orbital computed tomography. This clonotype was seen many times.

The receptor was isolated from a woman aged 25 to 45 with Graves' ophthalmopathy. The sample consisted of blood. The rearrangement uses TRBV9 and TRBJ1-1; D perhaps matches TRBD1 (5 bases). CDR3 amino acids: CASSAGAMNTEAFF. In nucleotides, the CDR3 is TGTGCCAGCAGCGCTGGGGCCATGAACACTGAAGCTTTCTTT.